These 29 T cell receptor beta chains share one sample of origin, sequenced in a study of response to subunit inactivated influenza vaccine. TCRdb used MiXCR to reprocess the RT-PCR reads, holding one entry per CDR3 protein. The data hold some 500,000 distinct CDR3 sequences, with 13% observed a single time. Sequencing was performed on PBMCs from blood, taken 40 to 50 days after vaccination. Receptors originate from a man in his fifties or sixties who received an inactivated influenza vaccine.

The sample holds a few counts of this clonotype. V usage is TRBV5-5 and J usage is TRBJ2-6; no definite D call. The V gene lost 0 bases and the J gene lost 3 bases, with 13 bases spanning the gap. From germline, CDR1 is SGHKS and CDR2 YYEKEE (reference sequence). This CDR3 region has 17 residues. Here the CDR3 reads CASSLALGWRGANVLTF. Here the CDR3 DNA reads TGTGCCAGCAGCTTGGCATTAGGTTGGCGTGGGGCCAACGTCCTGACTTTC.

This clonotype was observed a handful of times. The V and J genes are TRBV7-9 and TRBJ2-4; TRBD2 agrees at 8 bases. The length of the CDR3 is 11 residues. The V and J ends lost 11 bases and 7 bases, in that order; junction bases with no gene match: 4. Looked up from germline, CDR1 is SEHNR and CDR2 is FQNEAQ (reference sequence). CDR3 region: CAGGGNNIQYF. The CDR3 DNA is TGTGCCGGCGGGGGGAATAACATTCAGTACTTC.

There are many counts of this clonotype. The chain carries TRBV12-3 or TRBV12-4 and TRBJ2-2; no firm D call. V was trimmed by 3 bases and J by 4 bases, leaving 3 bases between them. This CDR3 contains 12 residues. CDR3 protein: CASSFVTGELFF. CDR3 DNA sequence: TGTGCCAGCAGTTTCGTCACCGGGGAGCTGTTTTTT.

This clonotype has just a few counts. The gene calls are TRBV5-6 and TRBJ2-5, with a weak D call TRBD1 (5 bases). Germline V CDR1 and CDR2: SGHDT, YYEEEE. The CDR3 totals 16 residues. With 4 bases removed from V and 0 bases from J, the gap between germline ends came to 16 bases. The CDR3 sequence: CASSRAKGSHQETQYF. For the CDR3, the DNA is TGTGCCAGCAGCCGGGCGAAGGGGTCCCACCAAGAGACCCAGTACTTC.

This clonotype came up a few times. The chain has TRBV5-1 and TRBJ2-5; 8 bases align to TRBD2. The J segment lost 6 bases and the V segment lost 0 bases, leaving 4 bases of the junction unmatched. This CDR3 is built from 14 residues. CDR1 and CDR2 from the germline V gene are SGHRS and YFSETQ. The CDR3 DNA reads as TGCGCCAGCAGCTTGGATAGCGGGGTGAAGACCCAGTACTTC. Translated, it gives CASSLDSGVKTQYF. The full variable domain, rest sourced from reference TRBV5-1 and TRBJ2-5, is KAGVTQTPRYLIKTRGQQVTLSCSPISGHRSVSWYQQTPGQGLQFLFEYFSETQRNKGNFPGRFSGRQFSNSRSEMNVSTLELGDSALYLCASSLDSGVKTQYFGPGTRLLVL.

This clonotype was observed a few times. V and J are TRBV7-9 and TRBJ2-7; a possible D gene is TRBD1 (6 bases). The germline gives CDR1 SEHNR, CDR2 FQNEAQ (reference sequence). Trimming shortened V by 4 bases and J by 3 bases, and 13 bases separated the two germline ends. This CDR3 region has 14 residues. CDR3 sequence: CASSSTGTHYEQYF. The CDR3 bases are TGTGCCAGCAGCTCAACCGGGACACACTACGAGCAGTACTTC. Based on the CDR3 plus reference TRBV7-9 and TRBJ2-7, the full variable domain is DTGVSQNPRHKITKRGQNVTFRCDPISEHNRLYWYRQTLGQGPEFLTYFQNEAQLEKSRLLSDRFSAERPKGSFSTLEIQRTEQGDSAMYLCASSSTGTHYEQYFGPGTRLTVT.

This clonotype was counted a few times. The chain employs TRBV29-1 and TRBJ1-3; D ambiguous. Germline CDR1 and CDR2: SQVTM and ANQGSEA. The CDR3 runs 12 residues. The germline V and J ends were trimmed by 7 bases and 1 base, with 8 bases remaining between them. The CDR3, as DNA: TGCAGCGCCACCGGGTCTGGAAACACCATATATTTT. Protein: CSATGSGNTIYF.

This clonotype turned up a few times. V is TRBV7-8 and J is TRBJ2-4; 13 nucleotides line up with TRBD2. Germline-derived CDR1 and CDR2 are SGHVS and FQNEAQ. J gave up 7 bases and V 6 bases, and 12 bases lay outside the gene matches. The CDR3 contains 17 residues. CDR3 in amino acids: CASSLPTSGGPLNIQYF. CDR3 DNA: TGTGCCAGCAGTCTGCCGACTAGCGGGGGGCCCTTGAACATTCAGTACTTC.

The chain couples TRBV5-1 to TRBJ2-5; D unresolved. CDR1 and CDR2 (germline): SGHRS, YFSETQ. CDR3 length equals 15 residues. Trimming took off 5 bases at V and 3 bases at J, with 17 bases between the two ends. CDR3 amino acids: CASRGFPAVEETQYF. CDR3 nucleotides: TGCGCCAGCAGGGGATTTCCGGCGGTCGAAGAGACCCAGTACTTC.

V gene TRBV30 combines with J gene TRBJ1-5, with unresolved D. This CDR3 region has 15 residues. Germline-derived CDR1 and CDR2 are GTSNPN and SVGIG (reference sequence). Trimming cost V 2 bases and J 2 bases, with 13 bases left between them. CDR3 in amino acids: CAWSYRGPRNQPQHF. For the CDR3, the DNA is TGTGCCTGGAGTTATAGAGGGCCTCGCAATCAGCCCCAGCATTTT. The full variable domain, its missing parts supplied by reference TRBV30 and TRBJ1-5, is SQTIHQWPATLVQPVGSPLSLECTVEGTSNPNLYWYRQAAGRGLQLLFYSVGIGQISSEVPQNLSASRPQDRQFILSSKKLLLSDSGFYLCAWSYRGPRNQPQHFGDGTRLSIL.

The chain links TRBV20-1 to TRBJ1-6; no reliable D call. This CDR3 is built from 12 residues. V was clipped by 7 bases and J by 9 bases, with 13 bases between them. Germline V gene data show CDR1 as DFQATT and CDR2 as SNEGSKA (reference sequence). CDR3: CSVPKLGSPLHF. The CDR3 DNA reads as TGCAGTGTACCTAAGCTGGGTTCACCCCTCCACTTT.

This chain joins TRBV7-9 and TRBJ2-7, with D perhaps matching TRBD1 or TRBD2 (6 bases each). V was pared by 5 bases and J by 5 bases, with 19 bases between. The CDR3 totals 15 residues. CDR1 and CDR2 from the germline V gene are SEHNR and FQNEAQ (reference sequence). CDR3 amino acids: CASSPLPRGRDEQYF. The CDR3 DNA reads as TGTGCCAGCAGCCCTCTTCCCCGGGGGCGGGACGAGCAGTACTTC.

The gene calls are TRBV7-2 and TRBJ2-7, with 13 positions matching TRBD2. J gave up 4 bases and V 8 bases, and 11 bases lay outside the gene matches. The CDR3 consists of 16 residues. Germline lookup yields CDR1 SGHTA and CDR2 FQGNSA. In DNA form, the CDR3 reads TGTGCCAGCCGCTCTTCCTGGACTAGCGGGAGTTACGAGCAGTACTTC. Translating it yields CASRSSWTSGSYEQYF.

This clonotype was counted ten times or more. The chain couples TRBV6-5 to TRBJ1-2, with D possibly matching TRBD1 (6 bases). The ends were cut back, 0 bases at V and 4 bases at J, with 18 bases in the middle. Germline CDR1 reads MNHEY; CDR2 reads SVGAGI. The CDR3 contains 17 residues. CDR3 sequence reads: CASSYSFWGRGGYGYTF. The CDR3, as DNA: TGTGCCAGCAGTTACTCCTTCTGGGGCAGGGGCGGCTATGGCTACACCTTC.

This clonotype was detected ten times or more. The chain is built from TRBV6-4 and TRBJ1-5, with a tentative D call TRBD1 (5 bases). The CDR3 loop spans 17 amino acids. Germline CDR1 is MRHNA and CDR2 is SNTAGT. Trimming stripped 8 bases from V and 9 bases from J, with 29 bases between. The DNA of the CDR3 is TGTGCCAGCCCAACCGAAGTGGATCCTCGAGGGGAAGGGCCCCAGCATTTT. This encodes CASPTEVDPRGEGPQHF.

This clonotype was counted ten times or more. The chain employs TRBV5-6 and TRBJ2-1, with D possibly being TRBD2 (6 bases). V lost 3 bases and J 5 bases, leaving 9 bases between the germline ends. The CDR3 covers 13 residues. Per the germline V gene, CDR1 is SGHDT and CDR2 is YYEEEE. In nucleotides, the CDR3 is TGTGCCAGCAGCTGGGGGACTGACAATGAGCAGTTCTTC. Translation gives CASSWGTDNEQFF.

This clonotype was observed a few times. This rearrangement joins TRBV12-3 or TRBV12-4 to TRBJ1-1, with D possibly being TRBD1 (6 bases). V dropped 3 bases and J dropped 0 bases, with 14 bases sitting between them. There are 16 residues in the CDR3. CDR3 protein: CASSLGGQIMNTEAFF. The CDR3 DNA is TGTGCCAGCAGTTTGGGCGGACAGATCATGAACACTGAAGCTTTCTTT.

This clonotype was observed a few times. This sequence joins TRBV4-1 and TRBJ2-1; D may be TRBD1 (5 bases). Germline lookup yields CDR1 MGHRA and CDR2 YSYEKL. Trimming took 0 bases from V and 2 from J, leaving 17 bases between them. CDR3 length equals 18 residues. CDR3 sequence (DNA): TGCGCCAGCAGCCAAGATGGTCAGGGAAAAGGGACCTACAATGAGCAGTTCTTC. As protein: CASSQDGQGKGTYNEQFF.

This clonotype was counted between two and nine times. CDR3 region: CASSYSKRAGANVLTF. The CDR3 nucleotides are TGTGCCAGCAGTTACTCGAAGAGGGCTGGGGCCAACGTCCTGACTTTC. V gene TRBV6-5 combines with J gene TRBJ2-6, with a tentative D call TRBD2 (5 bases). The ends were cut back, 0 bases at V and 2 bases at J, with 8 bases in the middle. This CDR3 has 16 residues. Germline loops: CDR1 MNHEY, CDR2 SVGAGI.

The chain recombines TRBV20-1 with TRBJ2-1; possibly TRBD1 or TRBD2 for D (5 bases each). The germline V gene encodes CDR1 DFQATT and CDR2 SNEGSKA (reference sequence). V gave up 2 bases and J gave up 6 bases, with 14 bases separating them. The CDR3 spans 14 residues. In nucleotides, the CDR3 is TGCAGTGCTAGATCCGGGGCCGGAGGCAATGAGCAGTTCTTC. This sequence encodes CSARSGAGGNEQFF.

This clonotype was detected many times. The chain has TRBV7-2 and TRBJ2-7, with TRBD1 identical over 8 bases. The CDR3 is 14 residues long. Germline loops: CDR1 SGHTA, CDR2 FQGNSA. V lost 4 bases, J lost 6 bases, and 8 bases stayed unmatched. CDR3 nucleotides: TGTGCCAGCAGCTCGGACAGGGCCCTCGCCGAGCAGTACTTC. Its protein product is CASSSDRALAEQYF.

The chain is built from TRBV20-1 and TRBJ2-1; D perhaps matches TRBD1 (5 bases). Per the germline V gene, CDR1 is DFQATT and CDR2 is SNEGSKA (reference sequence). The CDR3 loop spans 14 amino acids. V was clipped by 0 bases and J by 4 bases, with 10 bases between them. This CDR3 is CSARDLRQYNEQFF. CDR3 DNA: TGCAGTGCTAGAGATCTGCGACAGTACAATGAGCAGTTCTTC.

The V call is TRBV5-1, the J call TRBJ2-2, with 7 bases that match TRBD1. Germline CDR1 and CDR2: SGHRS and YFSETQ. The junction had 9 bases not matched to a gene; V was cut back by 4 bases and J by 3 bases. The CDR3 sequence is 16 residues long. The CDR3 DNA reads TGCGCCAGCAGCATCATGGGACAGATTGACACCGGGGAGCTGTTTTTT. Protein product: CASSIMGQIDTGELFF.

DNA of the CDR3: TGTGCCAGCAGCCGTGGGACAGGAGCAACTAATGAAAAACTGTTTTTT. This sequence encodes CASSRGTGATNEKLFF. The chain is built from TRBV12-3 or TRBV12-4 and TRBJ1-4; TRBD1 matches at 8 bases. The CDR3 covers 16 residues. V lost 6 bases and J lost 0; bases outside the gene matches: 6.

This clonotype has a count of ten or more. This chain joins TRBV6-6 and TRBJ2-1; D is unclear. Per the germline V gene, CDR1 is MNHNY and CDR2 is SVGAGI (reference sequence). CDR3 size: 12 residues. Trimming cost V 6 bases and J 10 bases, with 13 bases left between them. CDR3 in amino acids: CASRLTVYEQFF. CDR3 coding DNA: TGTGCCAGCAGGCTTACCGTATACGAGCAGTTCTTC.

This clonotype was counted a few times. The genes are TRBV24-1 and TRBJ2-2; D possibly corresponds to TRBD2 (5 bases). CDR3 length: 14 amino acids. V was shortened by 1 base and J by 4 bases, with 6 bases between the two germline ends. Germline CDR1 KGHDR, CDR2 SFDVKD. CDR3 bases: TGTGCCACCAGTGATTTTGGGAGCACCGGGGAGCTGTTTTTT. This codes for CATSDFGSTGELFF.

This clonotype occurred a few times. This chain connects TRBV10-3 to TRBJ2-5; 11 bases align to TRBD1. The CDR3 sequence is 16 residues long. Germline-derived CDR1 and CDR2 are ENHRY and SYGVKD. J lost 5 bases, V lost 3 bases, and 8 bases had no gene match. The CDR3 protein is CAISDSRTGGRETQYF. CDR3 bases: TGTGCCATCAGTGACTCTAGGACAGGGGGCCGGGAGACCCAGTACTTC.

This clonotype was detected only a few times. The chain employs TRBV18 and TRBJ2-1; D is possibly TRBD1 (6 bases). The CDR3 totals 17 residues. V lost 3 bases to trimming and J lost 1 base, with 16 bases between them. Germline V gives CDR1 KGHSH, CDR2 LQKENI. This CDR3 reads CASSPPAGAVSYNEQFF. The CDR3 DNA follows: TGTGCCAGCTCACCTCCGGCAGGGGCAGTTTCCTACAATGAGCAGTTCTTC.

There are many counts of this clonotype. V and J are TRBV12-3 or TRBV12-4 and TRBJ1-2; 8 bases are a match to TRBD1. The CDR3 contains 15 residues. The J segment lost 0 bases and the V segment lost 4 bases, leaving 4 bases of the junction unmatched. The CDR3 region is CASSYGQGANYGYTF. DNA for the CDR3: TGTGCCAGCAGTTATGGACAGGGTGCTAACTATGGCTACACCTTC.